The 3 T cell receptor beta chains listed next were all sequenced from one sample in a study of blood T cell repertoires in COVID-19. Method: immunoSEQ multiplex PCR; TCRdb's copy keeps in-frame clones and lacks some. The sample has some 16,000 clones, around 83% seen once. The sequenced material came from peripheral blood. These receptors were obtained from a man aged 55 to 70 with acute or convalescent COVID-19.

V and J are TRBV7-9 and TRBJ1-1; TRBD1 might be the D (5 bases). The ends were cut back, 1 base at V and 3 bases at J, with 9 bases in the middle. The CDR3 loop spans 14 amino acids. CDR1 SEHNR and CDR2 FQNEAQ come from the germline V gene (reference sequence). CDR3 region: CASSLGRGDTEAFF. The CDR3 nucleotides are TGTGCCAGCAGCTTAGGGAGGGGTGACACTGAAGCTTTCTTT.

The J gene is TRBJ2-2, the V gene TRBV18, with D unclear. V lost 3 bases, J lost 7 bases, and 6 bases lay in between. Germline loops: CDR1 KGHSH, CDR2 LQKENI. The CDR3 has 12 amino acids. The CDR3 DNA reads as TGTGCCAGCTCACCCCCCCTCGGGGAGCTGTTTTTT. Its protein is CASSPPLGELFF.

The count of this clone is one. Other DNA sequences within the sample encode an identical CDR3. The V and J genes are TRBV11-1 and TRBJ1-1; D might be TRBD1 (6 bases). There are 15 residues in the CDR3. The V gene lost 2 bases and the J gene lost 2 bases, with 12 bases spanning the gap. Germline CDR1 and CDR2: SGHAT and FQDESV (reference sequence). CDR3 in amino acids: CASSLLTGSNTEAFF. For the CDR3, the DNA is TGTGCCAGCAGCTTACTCACAGGGTCCAACACTGAAGCTTTCTTT. Based on the CDR3 plus reference TRBV11-1 and TRBJ1-1, the full variable domain is EAEVAQSPRYKITEKSQAVAFWCDPISGHATLYWYRQILGQGPELLVQFQDESVVDDSQLPKDRFSAERLKGVDSTLKIQPAELGDSAMYLCASSLLTGSNTEAFFGQGTRLTVV.